A single sample gave rise to the 18 T cell receptor beta chains below, sequenced in a study of T cell repertoires in cytomegalovirus infection. Their antigens are not known. TCRdb recomputed calls from the reads with MiXCR, one row per CDR3 protein. The sample has about 830,000 distinct CDR3 sequences, over 25% seen once; the top ten hold roughly 12%. Sequenced material: cultured CD8+ T cells from PBMCs, taken from culture after CMV antigen stimulation. These receptors all come from a human donor in good health (CMV status not recorded). Some clones in this sample may be carry-over from other donors' samples.

This clonotype occurred a few times. The chain employs TRBV2 and TRBJ2-7; D perhaps matches TRBD2 (5 bases). Trimming removed 7 bases from V and 5 bases from J, with 6 bases in between. Germline CDR1 and CDR2: SNHLY and FYNNEI. The CDR3 has 10 residues. The CDR3, as DNA: TGTGCCAGCACCGGGAACGAGCAGTACGTC. Its protein product is CASTGNEQYV.

This clonotype was counted once. The chain has TRBV18 and TRBJ1-2; D may be TRBD1 (5 bases). The germline gives CDR1 KGHSH, CDR2 LQKENI. The CDR3 spans 16 residues. The V gene lost 3 bases and the J gene lost 5 bases, with 19 bases spanning the gap. In DNA, the CDR3 is TGTGCCAGCTCACCGGAACGTGGCAGGGTGGATTATGGCTACACCTTC. Protein product: CASSPERGRVDYGYTF.

The J gene is TRBJ2-5, the V gene TRBV7-9, with TRBD1 matching 7 bases. V shed 5 bases, J shed 5 bases, and the junction held 8 bases outside the gene matches. Germline V gives CDR1 SEHNR, CDR2 FQNEAQ (reference sequence). This CDR3 contains 14 residues. CDR3 DNA sequence: TGTGCCAGCAGCCCAGACAGGGCAGTTGAGACCCAGTACTTC. Translating it yields CASSPDRAVETQYF.

This clonotype was detected a few times. The chain employs TRBV15 and TRBJ2-2; tentative D call: TRBD1 (6 bases). The length of the CDR3 is 14 residues. The V end lost 8 bases, the J end lost 0 bases, and 10 bases lay between the germline ends. Germline CDR1 reads LNHNV; CDR2 reads YYDKDF (reference sequence). This chain's CDR3 is CATRTAANTGELFF. CDR3 DNA: TGTGCCACCCGGACAGCCGCGAACACCGGGGAGCTGTTTTTT.

The gene calls are TRBV7-6 and TRBJ1-2, with D hard to call. Trimming stripped 7 bases from V and 0 bases from J, with 15 bases between. Germline CDR1 and CDR2: SGHVS and FNYEAQ. CDR3 length: 15 residues. CDR3 sequence: CASTLSRLSNYGYTF. CDR3 in DNA: TGTGCCAGCACCCTTTCACGCCTCTCTAACTATGGCTACACCTTC.

The chain couples TRBV29-1 to TRBJ1-2; 7 bases agree with TRBD1. Germline V CDR1 and CDR2: SQVTM, ANQGSEA. The CDR3 extends over 14 amino acids. J was trimmed by 4 bases and V by 6 bases; bases with no gene match: 11. The CDR3 sequence is CSVPGGGNGYGYTF. The CDR3 region has the DNA TGCAGCGTGCCCGGAGGGGGCAACGGCTATGGCTACACCTTC.

The V and J genes are TRBV2 and TRBJ2-7; TRBD1 or TRBD2 may be the D gene (5 bases each). Germline lookup yields CDR1 SNHLY and CDR2 FYNNEI. The CDR3 consists of 13 residues. V was shortened by 4 bases and J by 3 bases, with 10 bases between the two germline ends. The CDR3 loop is CASSAGTNYEQYF. In DNA, the CDR3 is TGTGCCAGCAGTGCCGGGACGAACTACGAGCAGTACTTC. Full variable domain (missing parts from reference TRBV2 and TRBJ2-7): EPEVTQTPSHQVTQMGQEVILRCVPISNHLYFYWYRQILGQKVEFLVSFYNNEISEKSEIFDDQFSVERPDGSNFTLKIRSTKLEDSAMYFCASSAGTNYEQYFGPGTRLTVT.

The table lists this clonotype with a count of one. The chain carries TRBV6-6 and TRBJ1-2; D call uncertain. The CDR3 contains 17 residues. Germline loops: CDR1 MNHNY, CDR2 SVGAGI (reference sequence). The V end was cut by 4 bases, the J end by 3 bases, with 21 bases between. The CDR3 DNA reads as TGTGCCAGCAGTTTATCATACGAAGTCCACTCCCACTATGGCTACACCTTC. Amino acids: CASSLSYEVHSHYGYTF.

As regards this clonotype: Sequence at one end of the junction differs from germline and may be a read error. The chain couples TRBV7-2 to TRBJ1-1; the D is unclear. Germline V gives CDR1 SGHTA, CDR2 FQGNSA. The CDR3 runs 17 residues. The CDR3 protein is CASSLAARSPMNIEAFF. CDR3 bases: TGTGCCAGCAGCTTAGCGGCCCGGTCACCCATGAACATTGAAGCTTTCTTT.

This clonotype was observed a handful of times. The chain links TRBV27 to TRBJ2-5; D might be TRBD1 (6 bases). Trimming took off 6 bases at V and 4 bases at J, with 18 bases between the two ends. The CDR3 totals 15 residues. Germline values: CDR1 MNHEY, CDR2 SMNVEV (reference sequence). The CDR3 region has the DNA TGTGCCAGCAGCCCGGGACACCGTATTGTAGAGACCCAGTACTTC. As protein: CASSPGHRIVETQYF.

Of note for this clonotype: Just one base apart from a much larger clone, this may be a read error. This chain uses TRBV7-2 with TRBJ1-1; D remains unclear. Trimming stripped 2 bases from V and 3 bases from J, with 7 bases between. There are 13 residues in the CDR3. Germline V lookup: CDR1 SGHTA, CDR2 FQGNSA. The CDR3 is CASSLLEDTEAFF. The CDR3 DNA follows: TGTGCCAGCAGCTTACTCGAGGACACTGAAGCTTTCTTT. Complete variable domain (other parts from reference TRBV7-2 and TRBJ1-1): GAGVSQSPSNKVTEKGKDVELRCDPISGHTALYWYRQSLGQGLEFLIYFQGNSAPDKSGLPSDRFSAERTGGSVSTLTIQRTQQEDSAVYLCASSLLEDTEAFFGQGTRLTVV.

This clonotype was counted only a few times. The chain has TRBV4-2 and TRBJ1-5; D is undetermined. This CDR3 has 13 amino acids. Germline V gene data show CDR1 as LGHNA and CDR2 as YNFKEQ. Trimming removed 2 bases from V and 5 bases from J, with 7 bases in between. CDR3 sequence: CASSQSVYQPQHF. CDR3 sequence (DNA): TGTGCCAGCAGCCAATCAGTCTATCAGCCCCAGCATTTT.

Worth noting for this clonotype: A much larger clone lies one base from this, so it may be a read error. The CDR3 DNA reads as TGTGCCAGCAACTTTCGCTCCTTCTCCTACAATGAGCAGTTCTTC. Translated: CASNFRSFSYNEQFF. This chain uses TRBV5-3 with TRBJ2-1; D unresolved. TRBV5-3 is an open reading frame whose function is uncertain. There are 15 residues in the CDR3. V lost 8 bases, J lost 0 bases, and 15 bases lay in between.

V and J are TRBV5-3 and TRBJ2-7, with 7 nucleotides matching TRBD1. Being an ORF, TRBV5-3 has a function that is uncertain. V lost 8 bases to trimming and J lost 2 bases; unmatched junction nucleotides: 10. This CDR3 region has 14 residues. This chain's CDR3 is CASSNPGTAYEQYF. Here the CDR3 DNA reads TGTGCCAGCAGCAATCCCGGGACAGCCTACGAGCAGTACTTC.

This clonotype was recorded once. The chain couples TRBV6-5 to TRBJ1-2; the match to TRBD1 covers 7 bases. Trimming cost V 6 bases and J 5 bases; bases outside gene matches: 12. Germline values: CDR1 MNHEY, CDR2 SVGAGI. This CDR3 is 15 amino acids long. The CDR3 DNA follows: TGTGCCAGCAGGTCTCCGGGACAGACAACATATGGCTACACCTTC. Protein sequence: CASRSPGQTTYGYTF.

There are a few counts of this clonotype. CDR3 protein: CASSLGRGLMGYTF. CDR3 sequence (DNA): TGTGCCAGCAGCTTAGGCAGGGGGCTAATGGGCTACACCTTC. The V and J genes are TRBV7-6 and TRBJ1-2; 8 bases are shared with TRBD1. The V gene's germline CDR1 is SGHVS and CDR2 FNYEAQ. Germline trimming cut 1 base from V and 8 bases from J; bases unmatched to any gene: 6. This CDR3 contains 14 residues. The full variable domain, its missing parts supplied by reference TRBV7-6 and TRBJ1-2, is GAGVSQSPRYKVTKRGQDVALRCDPISGHVSLYWYRQALGQGPEFLTYFNYEAQQDKSGLPNDRFSAERPEGSISTLTIQRTEQRDSAMYRCASSLGRGLMGYTFGSGTRLTVV.

This clonotype was picked up many times. CDR3 region: CASSLDQAGNTGELFF. DNA of the CDR3: TGTGCCAGCAGCTTAGATCAGGCGGGTAACACCGGGGAGCTGTTTTTT. V gene TRBV7-6 combines with J gene TRBJ2-2; perhaps TRBD2 as D (5 bases). The CDR3 loop spans 16 amino acids. V was trimmed by 1 base and J by 2 bases, leaving 11 bases between them. Germline CDR1 is SGHVS and CDR2 is FNYEAQ.

The rearrangement uses TRBV12-3 or TRBV12-4 and TRBJ2-5, with TRBD2 identical over 8 bases. V trimming: 3 bases; J trimming: 5 bases; junction bases outside the gene matches: 5. The CDR3 is made up of 14 amino acids. The CDR3 protein is CASSFGGGWETQYF. The DNA for the CDR3 is TGTGCCAGCAGTTTCGGGGGGGGCTGGGAGACCCAGTACTTC.